The clone carrying this T cell receptor (beta chain) was picked up one time. Antigen: not known. The data derive from a study of T cell responses to AZD1222 COVID-19 vaccine. Findings and caveats of the study: Nearly half of spike-specific TCRs reportedly go after variant regions that carry no mutations. Distributed over spike, vaccine-associated CD4 TCRs predominated at 160-218 and 743-854. Females outnumbered males among donors, who were mostly white British; clonal diversity was possibly underestimated.

V lost 9 bases to trimming and J lost 0 bases, with 15 bases between them. The CDR3 is 15 amino acids. CDR1 is LNHDA, CDR2 SQIVND, per germline (reference sequence). Generated by immunoSEQ multiplex PCR, the TCRdb table keeps only in-frame clones and is missing some. The table lists under 200,000 clones, around 94% of them singletons. The source was peripheral blood, collected on day 0 of AZD1222 vaccination. V usage is TRBV19 and J usage is TRBJ1-3, with no clear D. This TCR was recovered from an adult in good health. The CDR3: CASGPWGGSGNTIYF. CDR3 DNA sequence: TGTGCCAGCGGCCCATGGGGTGGCTCTGGAAACACCATATATTTT.